This is a list of T cell receptor beta chains from one sample in a study of blood T cell repertoires in COVID-19. Only in-frame clones appear in the TCRdb table, and some are missing; sequencing was by immunoSEQ multiplex PCR. The table has roughly 230,000 clones, 75% to 90% seen once. What was sequenced was peripheral blood. The receptors here all came from a woman between 35 and 50 years old who had recovered from COVID-19. Both conserved end residues are part of each CDR3. Each record gives: CDR3 DNA, CDR3 protein, J gene, V gene, D gene, clone size. D genes are given only for firm matches. Clone sizes are given selectively: once, few, many, or a class where the clone is expanded.

cdr3_nt: TGTGCCAGCAGCGCGGGACTAGGCACCGGGGAGCTGTTTTTT; cdr3_aa: CASSAGLGTGELFF; j_call: TRBJ2-2; v_call: TRBV7-9; d_call: TRBD2; clone_size: -
cdr3_nt: TGTGCCAGCAGCCGCTGGACAGGGCTCAGCTATGGCTACACCTTC; cdr3_aa: CASSRWTGLSYGYTF; j_call: TRBJ1-2; v_call: TRBV7-9; d_call: TRBD1; clone_size: few
cdr3_nt: TGTGCCTGGAGTGTACGGCAGGGGACTGGAAACACCATATATTTT; cdr3_aa: CAWSVRQGTGNTIYF; j_call: TRBJ1-3; v_call: TRBV30; d_call: -; clone_size: once
cdr3_nt: TGCAGCGTTGAGGGGGGAGGATCCTACAATGAGCAGTTCTTC; cdr3_aa: CSVEGGGSYNEQFF; j_call: TRBJ2-1; v_call: TRBV29-1; d_call: -; clone_size: -
cdr3_nt: TGTGCCAGCAGTGAATACGCGCGGGGGGATCGGGAGACCCAGTACTTC; cdr3_aa: CASSEYARGDRETQYF; j_call: TRBJ2-5; v_call: TRBV25-1; d_call: TRBD2; clone_size: -
cdr3_nt: TGTGCCACCAGCAGAGAGGCGGGAGGGGGGAATGAGCAGTTCTTC; cdr3_aa: CATSREAGGGNEQFF; j_call: TRBJ2-1; v_call: TRBV15; d_call: TRBD2; clone_size: -
cdr3_nt: TGTGCCAGCAGCGTAGTTTCGGCGGGGGAAACCGGGGAGCTGTTTTTT; cdr3_aa: CASSVVSAGETGELFF; j_call: TRBJ2-2; v_call: TRBV9; d_call: TRBD2; clone_size: -
cdr3_nt: TGTGCCAGCAGTGAAAACAACAATGAGCAGTTCTTC; cdr3_aa: CASSENNNEQFF; j_call: TRBJ2-1; v_call: TRBV25-1; d_call: -; clone_size: -
cdr3_nt: TGTGCCAGTAGTATAGGGGCAGGGGATTACGAGCAGTACTTC; cdr3_aa: CASSIGAGDYEQYF; j_call: TRBJ2-7; v_call: TRBV19; d_call: -; clone_size: -
cdr3_nt: TGTGCCAGCAGCTTAGGTCCCCAGGGGAGTGATGGCTACACCTTC; cdr3_aa: CASSLGPQGSDGYTF; j_call: TRBJ1-2; v_call: TRBV7-2; d_call: -; clone_size: -
cdr3_nt: TGTGCCAGCAGCCTTGGGACAGACTCTGGAAACACCATATATTTT; cdr3_aa: CASSLGTDSGNTIYF; j_call: TRBJ1-3; v_call: TRBV3-1/TRBV3-2; d_call: TRBD1; clone_size: -
cdr3_nt: TGCGCCAGCAGCTTAGACAGAGGCATGAACACTGAAGCTTTCTTT; cdr3_aa: CASSLDRGMNTEAFF; j_call: TRBJ1-1; v_call: TRBV5-1; d_call: -; clone_size: -
cdr3_nt: TGTGCCAGCAGAGCAGGACCGGGGTCCCCCTACGAGCAGTACTTC; cdr3_aa: CASRAGPGSPYEQYF; j_call: TRBJ2-7; v_call: TRBV7-6; d_call: -; clone_size: -
cdr3_nt: TGTGCCAGCAGCCAAGTAAGCCCTAGCGGACACAATGCAGAGCAGTTCTTC; cdr3_aa: CASSQVSPSGHNAEQFF; j_call: TRBJ2-1; v_call: TRBV14; d_call: TRBD2; clone_size: -
cdr3_nt: TGTGCCAGCAGCCGCGACGGGACTAGTTTTACAGATACGCAGTATTTT; cdr3_aa: CASSRDGTSFTDTQYF; j_call: TRBJ2-3; v_call: TRBV14; d_call: TRBD2; clone_size: -
cdr3_nt: TGTGCCAGCCAGGGTTTGCGTGAGTCTGGGAAACTGTTTTTT; cdr3_aa: CASQGLRESGKLFF; j_call: TRBJ1-4; v_call: TRBV28; d_call: -; clone_size: -
cdr3_nt: TGTGCCAGCAGTTACTGGACAGGGGGTATTAATTCACCCCTCCACTTT; cdr3_aa: CASSYWTGGINSPLHF; j_call: TRBJ1-6; v_call: TRBV6-2/TRBV6-3; d_call: TRBD1; clone_size: -
cdr3_nt: TGTGCCAGCAGCCCCATGACGGGGAATTCACCCCTCCACTTT; cdr3_aa: CASSPMTGNSPLHF; j_call: TRBJ1-6; v_call: TRBV11-2; d_call: -; clone_size: -
cdr3_nt: TGTGCCAGCAGCGAAGGACAGCCCTACGAGCAGTACTTC; cdr3_aa: CASSEGQPYEQYF; j_call: TRBJ2-7; v_call: TRBV21-1; d_call: -; clone_size: -
cdr3_nt: TGTGCCAGCAGTTTAATGGAGGGGATCTTAAATGAGCAGTTCTTC; cdr3_aa: CASSLMEGILNEQFF; j_call: TRBJ2-1; v_call: TRBV28; d_call: -; clone_size: -
cdr3_nt: TGTGCCACCAGCAGAGAACGGTCACTTAATGAAAAACTGTTTTTT; cdr3_aa: CATSRERSLNEKLFF; j_call: TRBJ1-4; v_call: TRBV15; d_call: -; clone_size: -
cdr3_nt: TGTGCCAGCAGCCAGTCCGGGACAGACTATGGCTACACCTTC; cdr3_aa: CASSQSGTDYGYTF; j_call: TRBJ1-2; v_call: TRBV7-9; d_call: TRBD1; clone_size: -
cdr3_nt: TGTGCCAGCAGCTTACGTTTCCAGCGGGAGATCACAGATACGCAGTATTTT; cdr3_aa: CASSLRFQREITDTQYF; j_call: TRBJ2-3; v_call: TRBV7-2; d_call: TRBD2; clone_size: -
cdr3_nt: TGTGCCAGAAGCTCTGTACGAGAGGGACTAGCGGGAGTAAACACCGGGGAGCTGTTTTTT; cdr3_aa: CARSSVREGLAGVNTGELFF; j_call: TRBJ2-2; v_call: TRBV5-3; d_call: TRBD2; clone_size: -
cdr3_nt: TGTGCCAGCAGCCCTAAGAATGAGCAGTTCTTC; cdr3_aa: CASSPKNEQFF; j_call: TRBJ2-1; v_call: TRBV7-9; d_call: -; clone_size: -
cdr3_nt: TGCGCCAGCAGCTTGGCCCCTAGCGGGGGTAAAAACATTCAGTACTTC; cdr3_aa: CASSLAPSGGKNIQYF; j_call: TRBJ2-4; v_call: TRBV5-1; d_call: TRBD2; clone_size: -
cdr3_nt: TGTGCCAGCAGTGAAGACCAGGGGGCTAGACAGCCCCAGCATTTT; cdr3_aa: CASSEDQGARQPQHF; j_call: TRBJ1-5; v_call: TRBV2; d_call: TRBD1; clone_size: many
cdr3_nt: TGTGCCAGCAGCCAAGAAACAGGGGGCGGCGAGACCCAGTACTTC; cdr3_aa: CASSQETGGGETQYF; j_call: TRBJ2-5; v_call: TRBV3-1/TRBV3-2; d_call: TRBD1; clone_size: -
cdr3_nt: TGTGCCAGTAGTATAGTCGGAGGGACCACCGGGGAGCTGTTTTTT; cdr3_aa: CASSIVGGTTGELFF; j_call: TRBJ2-2; v_call: TRBV19; d_call: -; clone_size: -
cdr3_nt: TGTGCCAGCAGTCAGGGATACAGGGGACGGAATAAAGGCGCTGAAGCTTTCTTT; cdr3_aa: CASSQGYRGRNKGAEAFF; j_call: TRBJ1-1; v_call: TRBV6-6; d_call: TRBD1; clone_size: -
cdr3_nt: TGTGCCAGTAAAACTAGTATAGCGCTAGCAGATACGCAGTATTTT; cdr3_aa: CASKTSIALADTQYF; j_call: TRBJ2-3; v_call: TRBV19; d_call: -; clone_size: -
cdr3_nt: TGTGCCAGCAGGAGCGTTGGGGCTTTGGGCTATGGCTACACCTTC; cdr3_aa: CASRSVGALGYGYTF; j_call: TRBJ1-2; v_call: TRBV25-1; d_call: -; clone_size: -
cdr3_nt: TGTGCCAGCTCCCCCGACAGCGAAGCTTTCTTT; cdr3_aa: CASSPDSEAFF; j_call: TRBJ1-1; v_call: TRBV18; d_call: -; clone_size: once